Following are 10 T cell receptor beta chains from one sample sequenced in a study of shared clonotypes between healthy human individuals. TCRdb keeps only in-frame clones here, not all; method: immunoSEQ multiplex PCR. The top ten clones hold 0.85% to 1.3% of a sample with some 2,000,000 clones, less than 95% of them seen once. Naive CD8 cells were CD45RO-negative, positively selected for CCR7, excluding terminally differentiated effector memory CD45RA+ cells. The sample was naive CD8+ T cells sorted from blood. The origin of the receptors is a man younger than 35 in good health.

The J gene is TRBJ1-1, the V gene TRBV11-2; D might be TRBD1 (6 bases). The CDR3 covers 16 residues. Per the germline V gene, CDR1 is SGHAT and CDR2 is FQNNGV. V dropped 0 bases and J dropped 3 bases, with 14 bases sitting between them. CDR3 DNA: TGTGCCAGCAGCTTAGATGGTGAGGGGGAGGACACTGAAGCTTTCTTT. Translated, it gives CASSLDGEGEDTEAFF.

The chain uses TRBV29-1 and TRBJ2-7, with 10 bases matching TRBD1. The ends lost 6 bases at V and 3 bases at J; junction bases unmatched: 5. The CDR3 is made up of 13 amino acids. Per germline, CDR1 SQVTM and CDR2 ANQGSEA. CDR3 loop: CSVPGQGYYEQYF. For the CDR3, the DNA is TGCAGCGTCCCGGGACAGGGGTACTACGAGCAGTACTTC.

This chain connects TRBV9 to TRBJ1-2; TRBD1 aligns across 7 bases. Trimming at V came to 6 bases and at J to 4 bases, leaving 6 bases not matched to a gene. Germline CDR1 reads SGDLS; CDR2 reads YYNGEE. There are 13 residues in the CDR3. The CDR3 spells CASTQQGSYGYTF. CDR3 bases: TGTGCCAGCACCCAACAGGGGAGCTATGGCTACACCTTC. Variable domain in full (rest from reference TRBV9 and TRBJ1-2): DSGVTQTPKHLITATGQRVTLRCSPRSGDLSVYWYQQSLDQGLQFLIQYYNGEERAKGNILERFSAQQFPDLHSELNLSSLELGDSALYFCASTQQGSYGYTFGSGTRLTVV.

The V gene is TRBV13, the J gene TRBJ2-2; the D call may be TRBD1 or TRBD2 (6 bases each). Germline CDR1 PRHDT, CDR2 FYEKMQ (reference sequence). V lost 2 bases and J 3 bases, leaving 13 bases between the germline ends. This CDR3 region has 16 residues. As DNA, the CDR3 is TGTGCCAGCAGCTTAAAGATGGAGGGGGACACCGGGGAGCTGTTTTTT. It encodes CASSLKMEGDTGELFF. The variable domain in full, completed from reference TRBV13 and TRBJ2-2, reads AAGVIQSPRHLIKEKRETATLKCYPIPRHDTVYWYQQGPGQDPQFLISFYEKMQSDKGSIPDRFSAQQFSDYHSELNMSSLELGDSALYFCASSLKMEGDTGELFFGEGSRLTVL.

Regarding this clone: Other nucleotide sequences in the sample specify the same CDR3. The chain recombines TRBV9 with TRBJ1-6, with TRBD1 identical over 7 bases. Trimming removed 8 bases from V and 4 bases from J; junction bases left unmatched: 3. Germline CDR1 SGDLS, CDR2 YYNGEE. CDR3 size: 13 residues. The CDR3: CASGDSYNSPLHF. CDR3 bases: TGTGCCAGTGGGGACAGTTATAATTCACCCCTCCACTTT. Full variable domain (rest looked up from reference TRBV9 and TRBJ1-6): DSGVTQTPKHLITATGQRVTLRCSPRSGDLSVYWYQQSLDQGLQFLIQYYNGEERAKGNILERFSAQQFPDLHSELNLSSLELGDSALYFCASGDSYNSPLHFGNGTRLTVT.

The chain employs TRBV11-1 and TRBJ2-1; D possibly corresponds to TRBD1 (6 bases). Between the trimmed V and J ends, which lost 5 bases and 7 bases, there was a span of 18 bases. Germline CDR1 and CDR2: SGHAT and FQDESV (reference sequence). The CDR3 totals 15 residues. CDR3 sequence: CASSHGQQRRNEQFF. The CDR3 DNA reads as TGTGCCAGCAGCCACGGACAGCAACGGAGGAATGAGCAGTTCTTC.

With regard to this clone: The sample contains more than one DNA sequence encoding this CDR3. The genes are TRBV2 and TRBJ1-2, with 8 bases aligning to TRBD1. CDR3 length equals 14 residues. J lost 5 bases, V lost 6 bases, and 8 bases had no gene match. Germline lookup yields CDR1 SNHLY and CDR2 FYNNEI. The CDR3: CASSQQGEGYGYTF. The CDR3 DNA reads as TGTGCCAGCAGCCAACAGGGGGAAGGGTATGGCTACACCTTC. The variable domain in full, with the rest retrieved from reference TRBV2 and TRBJ1-2, is EPEVTQTPSHQVTQMGQEVILRCVPISNHLYFYWYRQILGQKVEFLVSFYNNEISEKSEIFDDQFSVERPDGSNFTLKIRSTKLEDSAMYFCASSQQGEGYGYTFGSGTRLTVV.

CDR3 bases: TGCAGCGTTGAAGACTCAGGGGCTTACGGGGAGCTGTTTTTT. Protein: CSVEDSGAYGELFF. This sequence joins TRBV29-1 and TRBJ2-2; TRBD1 is a possible D gene (6 bases). Trimming removed 0 bases from V and 7 bases from J, with 12 bases in between. The CDR3 length is 14 residues. The germline V gene encodes CDR1 SQVTM and CDR2 ANQGSEA.

This chain links TRBV5-4 with TRBJ1-2, with 7 bases matching TRBD1. CDR1 is SGHNT, CDR2 YYREEE, per germline (reference sequence). The CDR3 runs 14 residues. The J segment lost 7 bases and the V segment lost 5 bases, leaving 11 bases of the junction unmatched. Here the CDR3 DNA reads TGTGCCAGCAGATACCGGGACAGCCCACTTGGCTACACCTTC. This translates into CASRYRDSPLGYTF. Variable domain in full (rest from reference TRBV5-4 and TRBJ1-2): ETGVTQSPTHLIKTRGQQVTLRCSSQSGHNTVSWYQQALGQGPQFIFQYYREEENGRGNFPPRFSGLQFPNYSSELNVNALELDDSALYLCASRYRDSPLGYTFGSGTRLTVV.

This clone was detected once. Other nucleotide sequences in the sample specify the same CDR3. This chain links TRBV11-2 with TRBJ2-1; 8 positions agree with TRBD2. In germline, CDR1 is SGHAT, CDR2 FQNNGV. The junction had 5 bases not matched to a gene; V was cut back by 4 bases and J by 3 bases. This CDR3 has 15 residues. The CDR3 spells CASSSVAGSYNEQFF. Written as DNA, the CDR3 is TGTGCCAGCAGCTCAGTAGCGGGAAGCTACAATGAGCAGTTCTTC. Full variable domain (remainder filled in from reference TRBV11-2 and TRBJ2-1): EAGVAQSPRYKIIEKRQSVAFWCNPISGHATLYWYQQILGQGPKLLIQFQNNGVVDDSQLPKDRFSAERLKGVDSTLKIQPAKLEDSAVYLCASSSVAGSYNEQFFGPGTRLTVL.